This T cell receptor (beta chain) was sequenced in a study of cytotoxic CD8 clonotypes in ibrutinib-treated CLL. V shed 3 bases, J shed 4 bases, and the junction held 8 bases outside the gene matches. The V gene's germline CDR1 is MGHRA and CDR2 YSYEKL. The CDR3 sequence is 16 residues long. Clones were read by immunoSEQ multiplex PCR, and TCRdb kept only the in-frame ones, dropping some. The sample includes hundreds of thousands of clones, about four fifths of them seen just once. The material was PBMCs, obtained after 12 months of ibrutinib treatment. This chain connects TRBV4-1 to TRBJ2-1; 8 positions agree with TRBD1. This clonotype was obtained from a human donor with chronic lymphocytic leukemia. CDR3 DNA: TGCGCCAGCAGCCACAGGACAGGGCGCCCTTACAATGAGCAGTTCTTC. The encoded protein is CASSHRTGRPYNEQFF.